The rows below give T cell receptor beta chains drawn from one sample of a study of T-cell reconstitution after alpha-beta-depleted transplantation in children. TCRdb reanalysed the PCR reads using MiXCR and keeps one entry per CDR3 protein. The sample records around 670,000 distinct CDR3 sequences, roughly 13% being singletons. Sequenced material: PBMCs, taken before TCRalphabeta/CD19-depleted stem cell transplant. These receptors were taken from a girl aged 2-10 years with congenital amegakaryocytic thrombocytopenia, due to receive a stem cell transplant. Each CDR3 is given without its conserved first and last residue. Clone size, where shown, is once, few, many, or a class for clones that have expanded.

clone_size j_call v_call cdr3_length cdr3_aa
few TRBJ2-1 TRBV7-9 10 ASSGADNEQF
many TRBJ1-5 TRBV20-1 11 SASFGKLEPQH
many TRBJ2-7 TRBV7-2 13 ASRSRLAGVFEQY
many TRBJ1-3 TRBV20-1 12 SAPTGFSGNTIY
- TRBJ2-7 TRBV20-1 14 SATPLRREDSYEQY
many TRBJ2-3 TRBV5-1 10 ASRSNPDTQY
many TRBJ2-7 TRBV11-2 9 ASSLHREQY
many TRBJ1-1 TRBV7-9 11 ASQPGGNTEAF
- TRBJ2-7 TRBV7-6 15 ASSPEGTSGFSYEQY
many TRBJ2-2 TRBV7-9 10 ASSLFTGELF
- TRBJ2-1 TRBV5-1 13 ASSLVSSGSDEQF
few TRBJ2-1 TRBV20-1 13 SAWAGTSEYNEQF
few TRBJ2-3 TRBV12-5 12 ASGFKASGDTQY
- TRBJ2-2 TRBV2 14 ASSTGALNIRGELF
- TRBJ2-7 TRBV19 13 ASSTMTSGIHEQY
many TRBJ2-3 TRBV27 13 ASSSGTYGTDTQY
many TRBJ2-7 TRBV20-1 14 SAEGAPGQAAYEQY
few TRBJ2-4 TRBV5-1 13 ASSLGTGETNIQY
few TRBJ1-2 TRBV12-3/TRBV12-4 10 ASSIQGGGYT
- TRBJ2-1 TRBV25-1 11 ASSDGAYNEQF
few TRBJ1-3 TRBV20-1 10 SARSAGNTIY
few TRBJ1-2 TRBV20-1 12 SARDHSVLRGYT
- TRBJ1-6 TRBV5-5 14 ASSFQTSSYNSPLH
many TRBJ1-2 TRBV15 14 ATSRDPYSGDYGYT
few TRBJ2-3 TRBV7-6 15 ASSTSAWRDITDTQY
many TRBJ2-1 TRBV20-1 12 SAGGRTGYNEQF
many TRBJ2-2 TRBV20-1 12 SARTSGTTGELF
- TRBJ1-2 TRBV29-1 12 SVDLYGVNYGYT